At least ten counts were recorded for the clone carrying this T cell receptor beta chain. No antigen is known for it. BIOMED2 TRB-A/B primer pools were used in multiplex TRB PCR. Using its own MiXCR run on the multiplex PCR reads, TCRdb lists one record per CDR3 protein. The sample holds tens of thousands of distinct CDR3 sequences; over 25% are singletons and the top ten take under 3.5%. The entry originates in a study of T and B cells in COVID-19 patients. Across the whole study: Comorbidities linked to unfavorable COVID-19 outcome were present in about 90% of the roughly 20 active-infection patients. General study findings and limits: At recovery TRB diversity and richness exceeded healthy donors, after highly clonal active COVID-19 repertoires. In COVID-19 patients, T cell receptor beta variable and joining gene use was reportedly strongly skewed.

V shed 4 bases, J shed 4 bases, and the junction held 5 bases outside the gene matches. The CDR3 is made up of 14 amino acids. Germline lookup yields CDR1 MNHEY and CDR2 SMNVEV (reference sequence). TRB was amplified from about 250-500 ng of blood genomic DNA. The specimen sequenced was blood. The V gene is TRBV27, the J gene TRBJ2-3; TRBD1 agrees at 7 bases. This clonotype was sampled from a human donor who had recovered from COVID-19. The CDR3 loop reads CASSYRQGADTQYF. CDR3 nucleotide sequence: TGTGCCAGCAGTTACCGACAGGGCGCAGATACGCAGTATTTT.